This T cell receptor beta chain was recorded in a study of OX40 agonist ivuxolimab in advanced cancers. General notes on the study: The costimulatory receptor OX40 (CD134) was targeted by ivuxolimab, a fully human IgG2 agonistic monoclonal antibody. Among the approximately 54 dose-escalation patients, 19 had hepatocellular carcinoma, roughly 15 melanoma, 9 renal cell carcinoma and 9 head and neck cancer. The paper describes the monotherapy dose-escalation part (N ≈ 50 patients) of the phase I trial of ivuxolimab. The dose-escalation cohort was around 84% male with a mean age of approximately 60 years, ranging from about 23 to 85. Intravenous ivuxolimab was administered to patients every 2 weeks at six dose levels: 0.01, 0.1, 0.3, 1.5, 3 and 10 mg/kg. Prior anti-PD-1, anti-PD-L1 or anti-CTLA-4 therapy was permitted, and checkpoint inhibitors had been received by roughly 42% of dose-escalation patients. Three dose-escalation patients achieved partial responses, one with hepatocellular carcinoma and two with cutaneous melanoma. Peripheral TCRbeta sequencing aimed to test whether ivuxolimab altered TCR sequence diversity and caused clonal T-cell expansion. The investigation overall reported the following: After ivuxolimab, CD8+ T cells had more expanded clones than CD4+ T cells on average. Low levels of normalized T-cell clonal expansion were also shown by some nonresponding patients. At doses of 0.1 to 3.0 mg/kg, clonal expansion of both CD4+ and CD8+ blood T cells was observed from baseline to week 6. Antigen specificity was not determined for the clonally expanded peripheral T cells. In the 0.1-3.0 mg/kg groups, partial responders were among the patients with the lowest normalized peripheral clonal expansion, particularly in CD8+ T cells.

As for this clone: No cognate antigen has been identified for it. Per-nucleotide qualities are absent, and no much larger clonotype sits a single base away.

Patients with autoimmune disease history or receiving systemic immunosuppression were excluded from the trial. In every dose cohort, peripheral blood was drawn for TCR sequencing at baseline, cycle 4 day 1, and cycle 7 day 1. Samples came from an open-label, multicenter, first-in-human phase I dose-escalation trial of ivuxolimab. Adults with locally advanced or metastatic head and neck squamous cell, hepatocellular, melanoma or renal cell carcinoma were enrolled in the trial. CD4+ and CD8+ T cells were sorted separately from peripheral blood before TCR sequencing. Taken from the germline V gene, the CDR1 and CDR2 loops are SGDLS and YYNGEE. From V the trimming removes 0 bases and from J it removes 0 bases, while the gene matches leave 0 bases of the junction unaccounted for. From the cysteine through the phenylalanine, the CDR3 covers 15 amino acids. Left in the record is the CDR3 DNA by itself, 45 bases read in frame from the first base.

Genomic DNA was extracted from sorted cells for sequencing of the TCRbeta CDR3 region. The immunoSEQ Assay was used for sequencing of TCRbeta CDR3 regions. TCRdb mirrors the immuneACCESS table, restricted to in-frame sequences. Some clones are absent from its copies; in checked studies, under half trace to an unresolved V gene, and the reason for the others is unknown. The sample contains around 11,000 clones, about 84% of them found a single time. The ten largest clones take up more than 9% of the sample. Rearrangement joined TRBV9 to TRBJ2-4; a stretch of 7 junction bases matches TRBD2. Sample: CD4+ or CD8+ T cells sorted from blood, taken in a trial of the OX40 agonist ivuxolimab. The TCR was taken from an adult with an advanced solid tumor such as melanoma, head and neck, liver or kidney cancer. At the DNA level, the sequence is TGTGCCAGCAGCGTAGGCGGGGGAGCCAAAAACATTCAGTACTTC. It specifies CASSVGGGAKNIQYF.